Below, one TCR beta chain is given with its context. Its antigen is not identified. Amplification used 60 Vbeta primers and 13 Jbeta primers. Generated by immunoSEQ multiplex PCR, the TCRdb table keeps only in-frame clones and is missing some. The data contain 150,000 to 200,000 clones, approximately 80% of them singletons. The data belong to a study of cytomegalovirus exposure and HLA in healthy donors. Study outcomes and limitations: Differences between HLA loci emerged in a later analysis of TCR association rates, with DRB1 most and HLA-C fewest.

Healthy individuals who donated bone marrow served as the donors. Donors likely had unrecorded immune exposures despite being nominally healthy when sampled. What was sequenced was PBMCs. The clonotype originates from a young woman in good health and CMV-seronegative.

CDR3 sequence (DNA): TGTGCCAGCAGCAATTCCAGGGGCAGTTACAATGAGCAGTTCTTC. Translated: CASSNSRGSYNEQFF. The rearrangement uses TRBV5-4 and TRBJ2-1; maybe TRBD1 (6 bases). Trimming took off 4 bases at V and 4 bases at J, with 15 bases between the two ends. Germline CDR1 SGHNT, CDR2 YYREEE (reference sequence). CDR3 length: 15 amino acids.